This TCR beta chain was sequenced in a study of CD8 T cells in Susac syndrome. TCR beta sequencing covered blood CD8+ and CD4+ T cells. Negative isolation was used for CD8+ and CD4+ T cells, and FACS enrichment was applied to TEMRA cells. Trimming removed 1 base from V and 0 bases from J, with 8 bases in between. CDR1 SGHNT and CDR2 YYREEE come from the germline V gene (reference sequence). The CDR3 loop spans 16 amino acids. About 0.45 to 1 ug RNA was reverse transcribed with random hexamers. From the immunoSEQ multiplex PCR reads, TCRdb called clonotypes with MiXCR, one entry per CDR3 protein. Counted here are about 280,000 distinct CDR3 sequences, 70% to 90% occurring once; the ten biggest clones make up around 0.12%. This clonotype was detected once.

V gene TRBV5-4 combines with J gene TRBJ1-6; no clear D gene. The TCR sequence derives from a human donor with multiple sclerosis. The sample consisted of CD8+ T cells from PBMCs. In DNA, the CDR3 is TGTGCCAGCAGCTTGTGGCGAGCCTCCTATAATTCACCCCTCCACTTT. Its protein product is CASSLWRASYNSPLHF.